This entry describes one TCR gamma chain. The sample is drawn from a study of gamma-delta T cells after stem cell transplantation. The CDR3 extends over 13 amino acids. The trim removed 0 bases at V and 5 bases at J, leaving 4 bases unmatched. Germline-derived CDR1 and CDR2 are EGSTGY and YDSYTSSV. TCRdb reanalysed the RT-PCR reads with CATT. The repertoire has 350 to 500 gamma-chain clones, about 53% of them found once; the top ten carry approximately 40%. The chain carries TRGV4 and TRGJ1 or TRGJ2. The J gene was missing in TCRdb and was found by matching the end of the DNA to germline. The receptor was isolated from a human donor. It is not recorded whose cells these are; they may come from a transplant donor. The sequencing sample was made of gamma-delta T cells. Here the CDR3 reads CATWDGGHYKKLF. The CDR3 nucleotides read TGTGCCACCTGGGATGGGGGCCATTATAAGAAACTCTTT.